This is a list of T cell receptor beta chains from one sample in a study of early T cells in non-severe SARS-CoV-2 infection. MiXCR, applied by TCRdb to the 5' RACE reads, yields one record per CDR3 protein. The table lists tens of thousands of distinct CDR3 sequences, roughly 5% of them singletons, with 4.9% in the top ten. The sample taken for sequencing was whole blood. These receptors were collected from an adult who was a healthcare worker with PCR-confirmed SARS-CoV-2 infection or an uninfected control (not recorded which). Each CDR3 is given with its conserved first and last residue. A D gene is named only where the DNA matches it firmly. The listing skips clone size in some rows; elsewhere it reads once, few, many or a size class.

>TRBJ2-3|12|.|many|TRBV11-2
CASSPFTDTQYF
TGTGCCAGCAGCCCTTTCACAGATACGCAGTATTTT
>TRBJ2-1|19|TRBD2|medium-sized|TRBV5-6
CASSLSGLAGGVTYNEQFF
TGTGCCAGCAGCTTATCGGGACTAGCGGGAGGGGTAACCTACAATGAGCAGTTCTTC
>TRBJ2-3|15|TRBD2|many|TRBV7-2
CASALRSGITDTQYF
TGTGCCAGCGCCCTCCGGAGCGGGATCACAGATACGCAGTATTTT
>TRBJ1-1|15|.|.|TRBV6-1
CASRGMDSGETEAFF
TGTGCCAGCAGAGGGATGGACAGTGGGGAGACTGAAGCTTTCTTT
>TRBJ2-5|14|.|many|TRBV5-1
CASSFSQNQETQYF
TGCGCCAGCAGCTTTTCACAGAACCAAGAGACCCAGTACTTC
>TRBJ2-5|16|.|many|TRBV9
CASTRMGLTNLETQYF
TGTGCCAGCACCCGTATGGGGCTAACAAATCTGGAGACCCAGTACTTC
>TRBJ2-3|18|.|.|TRBV6-5
CASSYFWTGPRRTDTQYF
TGTGCCAGCAGTTATTTTTGGACCGGGCCCCGCCGTACAGATACGCAGTATTTT
>TRBJ1-2|13|TRBD1|many|TRBV2
CASSLQGDYGYTF
TGTGCCAGCAGCTTACAGGGGGACTATGGCTACACCTTC
>TRBJ1-5|13|.|many|TRBV19
CASSVRINQPQHF
TGTGCCAGTAGTGTCCGGATCAATCAGCCCCAGCATTTT
>TRBJ2-1|15|TRBD2|many|TRBV7-3
CASSTERGRDNEQFF
TGTGCCAGCAGCACAGAGCGGGGGCGCGACAATGAGCAGTTCTTC
>TRBJ1-1|17|.|few|TRBV5-5
CASRADRGGAIFTEAFF
TGTGCCAGTCGAGCGGACCGGGGGGGAGCTATTTTCACTGAAGCTTTCTTT
>TRBJ2-7|15|.|many|TRBV14
CASSKYTSPSYEQYF
TGTGCCAGCAGCAAATACACATCACCCTCCTACGAGCAGTACTTC
>TRBJ2-5|14|TRBD1|many|TRBV6-6
CASSQGQLQETQYF
TGTGCCAGCAGCCAGGGACAGCTACAAGAGACCCAGTACTTC
>TRBJ2-2|17|TRBD2|many|TRBV5-1
CASSLRPGLADTGELFF
TGCGCCAGCAGCCTAAGACCGGGACTAGCGGACACCGGGGAGCTGTTTTTT
>TRBJ1-4|16|TRBD1|few|TRBV11-2
CASSLQTGQINEKLFF
TGTGCCAGCAGCCTTCAAACGGGACAGATTAATGAAAAACTGTTTTTT
>TRBJ2-7|14|.|.|TRBV20-1
CSAGRFGGLGEQYF
TGCAGTGCTGGTAGGTTTGGAGGCCTAGGCGAGCAGTACTTC
>TRBJ2-5|12|.|many|TRBV3-1
CASSQSGETQYF
TGTGCCAGCAGCCAATCGGGGGAGACCCAGTACTTC
>TRBJ2-1|13|.|many|TRBV30
CAWGWGWGNEQFF
TGTGCCTGGGGATGGGGTTGGGGCAATGAGCAGTTCTTC
>TRBJ2-7|14|.|many|TRBV7-2
CASSSLFGYDEQYF
TGTGCCAGCAGCTCCCTATTCGGCTACGACGAGCAGTACTTC
>TRBJ2-5|16|.|many|TRBV10-3
CAISPGVGEGKETQYF
TGTGCCATCAGCCCGGGAGTCGGAGAGGGAAAAGAGACCCAGTACTTC
>TRBJ2-3|15|TRBD2|.|TRBV5-1
CASALLAGGMDTQYF
TGCGCCAGCGCACTACTAGCGGGGGGGATGGATACGCAGTATTTT
>TRBJ2-7|15|.|many|TRBV6-9
CASSVGTELSYEQYF
TGTGCCAGCAGTGTAGGGACGGAGCTCTCCTACGAGCAGTACTTC
>TRBJ2-7|12|TRBD1|many|TRBV2
CAGGRGRHEQYF
TGTGCCGGTGGTAGGGGGCGCCACGAGCAGTACTTC
>TRBJ2-7|13|.|few|TRBV29-1
CSVEAARTYEQYF
TGCAGCGTTGAAGCGGCCAGAACCTACGAGCAGTACTTC
>TRBJ2-3|11|TRBD2|.|TRBV19
CATGTSIMQYF
TGTGCCACCGGGACTAGCATTATGCAGTATTTT
>TRBJ2-3|16|TRBD2|many|TRBV6-1
CASTKSLAATTDTQYF
TGTGCCAGCACCAAATCACTAGCGGCGACCACAGATACGCAGTATTTT
>TRBJ1-3|13|.|few|TRBV12-3/TRBV12-4
CASSLVVGNTIYF
TGTGCCAGCAGTTTAGTGGTTGGAAACACCATATATTTT
>TRBJ2-1|18|.|many|TRBV6-5
CASSLGPRGSRQYNEQFF
TGTGCCAGCAGCCTAGGACCTCGTGGCTCCCGACAATACAATGAGCAGTTCTTC
>TRBJ2-3|17|.|many|TRBV5-1
CASSPTRSRVGTDTQYF
TGCGCCAGCAGCCCCACCCGGAGCAGGGTAGGAACAGATACGCAGTATTTT
>TRBJ2-3|13|.|many|TRBV10-3
CAISEPLADTQYF
TGTGCCATCAGTGAGCCCCTAGCAGATACGCAGTATTTT
>TRBJ2-7|14|TRBD1|few|TRBV19
CASSRQGAQYEQYF
TGTGCCAGTAGCCGACAGGGGGCACAATACGAGCAGTACTTC
>TRBJ1-2|16|.|many|TRBV7-9
CASSPAMRTANYGYTF
TGTGCCAGCAGCCCTGCTATGAGGACGGCTAACTATGGCTACACCTTC
>TRBJ1-1|13|.|many|TRBV12-3/TRBV12-4
CASSFGAGTEAFF
TGTGCCAGCAGTTTCGGGGCTGGGACTGAAGCTTTCTTT
>TRBJ2-3|13|.|.|TRBV4-2
CASSQEVADTQYF
TGTGCCAGCAGCCAAGAAGTGGCAGATACGCAGTATTTT
>TRBJ2-1|14|TRBD2|many|TRBV20-1
CSAKLAGGPLEQFF
TGCAGTGCTAAACTAGCGGGGGGGCCCTTGGAGCAGTTCTTC
>TRBJ2-7|15|.|few|TRBV7-9
CASSSREPERYEQYF
TGTGCCAGCAGCTCAAGAGAACCAGAGCGCTACGAGCAGTACTTC
>TRBJ2-4|14|.|many|TRBV29-1
CSVEDQIAKNIQYF
TGCAGCGTTGAAGATCAAATAGCCAAAAACATTCAGTACTTC
>TRBJ2-7|14|.|many|TRBV11-2
CASTLGSIAHEQYF
TGTGCCAGCACCCTAGGCAGTATAGCCCACGAGCAGTACTTC
>TRBJ2-5|12|.|.|TRBV11-2
CASSVLKETQYF
TGTGCCAGCAGCGTGTTGAAAGAGACCCAGTACTTC
>TRBJ2-5|11|.|.|TRBV20-1
CSAEGKETQYF
TGCAGTGCTGAAGGGAAAGAGACCCAGTACTTC
>TRBJ2-3|14|TRBD2|.|TRBV20-1
CSAKRLAGTDTQYF
TGCAGTGCCAAGAGACTAGCGGGCACAGATACGCAGTATTTT
>TRBJ2-1|14|.|many|TRBV18
CASSKRQSIYEQFF
TGTGCCAGCTCCAAGAGACAGTCCATCTATGAGCAGTTCTTC
>TRBJ1-1|13|.|many|TRBV18
CASSPQTWAEAFF
TGTGCCAGCTCACCACAGACTTGGGCTGAAGCTTTCTTT
>TRBJ1-4|14|.|many|TRBV7-9
CASRESTTNEKLFF
TGTGCCAGCAGGGAATCCACAACTAATGAAAAACTGTTTTTT
>TRBJ2-3|14|TRBD2|.|TRBV20-1
CSAITGLATDTQYF
TGCAGTGCAATTACGGGACTAGCCACAGATACGCAGTATTTT
>TRBJ2-3|13|.|many|TRBV6-6
CASSWGGTDTQYF
TGTGCCAGCAGTTGGGGGGGCACAGATACGCAGTATTTT
>TRBJ2-2|14|.|few|TRBV3-1
CASNRATNTGELFF
TGTGCCAGCAACCGGGCTACGAACACCGGGGAGCTGTTTTTT
>TRBJ1-1|13|.|.|TRBV3-1
CASSQGRNTEAFF
TGTGCCAGCAGCCAAGGCAGGAACACTGAAGCTTTCTTT
>TRBJ2-3|14|.|many|TRBV13
CASRGPAATDTQYF
TGTGCCAGCAGGGGCCCGGCGGCCACAGATACGCAGTATTTT
>TRBJ1-5|13|.|many|TRBV11-2
CASSGERNQPQHF
TGTGCCAGCAGCGGGGAGCGCAATCAGCCCCAGCATTTT
>TRBJ1-1|13|.|.|TRBV14
CASKYAMNTEAFF
TGTGCCAGCAAGTATGCCATGAACACTGAAGCTTTCTTT
>TRBJ2-2|16|TRBD1|many|TRBV6-6
CASSITGTGNTGELFF
TGTGCCAGCAGTATCACCGGGACAGGGAACACCGGGGAGCTGTTTTTT